This passage covers 15 T cell receptor beta chains from one sample sequenced in a study of graft-versus-host responses after intestinal transplantation. TCRdb keeps only in-frame clones here, not all; method: immunoSEQ multiplex PCR. The sample contains some 86,000 clones, 88% of which appear only once. These receptors have no known antigen. The sample was unstimulated CD4+ T cells sorted from spleen or lymph node cells, taken before transplant. Receptor source: a human donor who was the organ donor for an intestinal transplant.

V usage is TRBV21-1 and J usage is TRBJ2-2; TRBD2 was called by the table and not checked on the DNA. TRBV21-1 counts as a pseudogene. The CDR3 spans 15 residues. The CDR3 region is CASSNLAGSVGELFF. The CDR3 bases are TGTGCCAGCAGCAACCTAGCGGGATCGGTTGGGGAGCTGTTTTTT.

This chain joins TRBV6-5 and TRBJ2-2; unclear D gene. Per the germline V gene, CDR1 is MNHEY and CDR2 is SVGAGI. The CDR3 is 15 residues long. The V gene lost 2 bases and the J gene lost 4 bases, with 11 bases spanning the gap. CDR3 sequence reads: CASSYRSGLTGELFF. CDR3 nucleotides: TGTGCCAGCAGTTACCGGTCAGGCCTCACCGGGGAGCTGTTTTTT.

This clone showed up just once. The chain couples TRBV7-9 to TRBJ2-1; D perhaps matches TRBD2 (5 bases). The germline CDR1 and CDR2 sequences are SEHNR and FQNEAQ (reference sequence). The V gene lost 5 bases and the J gene lost 6 bases, with 14 bases spanning the gap. This CDR3 comprises 14 residues. CDR3 loop: CASSPRAGPNEQFF. CDR3 DNA sequence: TGTGCCAGCAGCCCGAGGGCCGGTCCCAATGAGCAGTTCTTC.

The rearrangement joins TRBV5-6 to TRBJ2-5, with D unclear. CDR3 length: 16 amino acids. V was trimmed by 7 bases and J by 5 bases, leaving 24 bases between them. CDR1 and CDR2 from the germline V gene are SGHDT and YYEEEE. The DNA of the CDR3 is TGTGCCAGCTCGGCTGCTAGAGCCAGTGTTATGGAGACCCAGTACTTC. Protein product: CASSAARASVMETQYF.

The chain couples TRBV2 to TRBJ1-6, with D tentatively TRBD1 (5 bases). Trimming removed 8 bases from V and 7 bases from J, with 12 bases in between. This CDR3 has 13 amino acids. The germline CDR1 and CDR2 sequences are SNHLY and FYNNEI. CDR3 protein: CASHGPGNSPLHF. The CDR3 coding sequence is TGTGCCAGCCACGGGCCAGGGAATTCACCCCTCCACTTT.

CDR3 sequence reads: CASSGLWGGSNQPQHF. The CDR3, as DNA: TGTGCCAGCAGTGGCCTGTGGGGCGGCAGCAATCAGCCCCAGCATTTT. J is TRBJ1-5 and V is TRBV2, with D possibly being TRBD1 (5 bases). Germline CDR1 is SNHLY and CDR2 is FYNNEI. V was shortened by 4 bases and J by 1 base, with 14 bases between the two germline ends. This CDR3 contains 16 residues.

The chain joins TRBV6-5 to TRBJ1-2, with 8 bases matching TRBD1. V lost 5 bases and J lost 8; bases outside the gene matches: 13. CDR3 size: 15 residues. CDR1 and CDR2 from the germline V gene are MNHEY and SVGAGI. In DNA form, the CDR3 reads TGTGCCAGCAGTGTCTTGTGGTCAGGGGGCGAGGGCTACACCTTC. Protein: CASSVLWSGGEGYTF.

The CDR3 sequence: CASSTLGGAETQYF. For the CDR3, the DNA is TGTGCCAGCAGCACCCTAGGGGGGGCGGAGACCCAGTACTTC. J is TRBJ2-5 and V is TRBV6-5, with D possibly being TRBD2 (7 bases). The CDR3 length is 14 residues. The V end was cut by 6 bases, the J end by 5 bases, with 16 bases between. Germline CDR1 MNHEY, CDR2 SVGAGI.

V and J are TRBV9 and TRBJ2-3; 9 positions match TRBD2. Germline CDR1 reads SGDLS; CDR2 reads YYNGEE. CDR3 length: 15 amino acids. V shed 3 bases, J shed 0 bases, and the junction held 2 bases outside the gene matches. The CDR3 coding sequence is TGTGCCAGCAGCGGCGGGACTAGCAGCACAGATACGCAGTATTTT. Translated: CASSGGTSSTDTQYF.

As concerns this clone: The identical CDR3 is also encoded by other nucleotide sequences in the sample. This chain joins TRBV2 and TRBJ1-2; 10 nucleotides line up with TRBD1. CDR3 size: 14 residues. Unmatched junction bases numbered 5, after V lost 6 bases and J lost 4 bases. CDR1 and CDR2 from the germline V gene are SNHLY and FYNNEI. The CDR3 DNA follows: TGTGCCAGCAGGGGGACAGGGGCACGCTATGGCTACACCTTC. Translation: CASRGTGARYGYTF.

The chain recombines TRBV2 with TRBJ1-2, with D uncertain. Germline lookup yields CDR1 SNHLY and CDR2 FYNNEI. Between the trimmed V and J ends, which lost 4 bases and 11 bases, there was a span of 17 bases. The CDR3 contains 13 residues. The CDR3 nucleotides are TGTGCCAGCAGTGGGGCAGAGCTCTCAGTATACACCTTC. It encodes CASSGAELSVYTF.

The chain recombines TRBV7-2 with TRBJ2-5; weak D call: TRBD1 (7 bases). Deletions cut 2 bases from V and 5 bases from J, with 15 bases between. This CDR3 comprises 15 residues. Germline CDR1 reads SGHTA; CDR2 reads FQGNSA. CDR3 DNA: TGTGCCAGCAGCTTACTGGACAGGAGGGGGGAGACCCAGTACTTC. Amino acids: CASSLLDRRGETQYF. The full variable domain, its missing parts supplied by reference TRBV7-2 and TRBJ2-5, is GAGVSQSPSNKVTEKGKDVELRCDPISGHTALYWYRQSLGQGLEFLIYFQGNSAPDKSGLPSDRFSAERTGGSVSTLTIQRTQQEDSAVYLCASSLLDRRGETQYFGPGTRLLVL.

The chain has TRBV5-1 and TRBJ2-1; TRBD2 aligns across 7 bases. In germline, CDR1 is SGHRS, CDR2 YFSETQ. Germline trimming cut 0 bases from V and 0 bases from J; bases unmatched to any gene: 6. The CDR3 extends over 17 amino acids. CDR3: CASSLGTSAYSYNEQFF. In DNA form, the CDR3 reads TGCGCCAGCAGCTTGGGGACTAGTGCTTACTCCTACAATGAGCAGTTCTTC.

The rearrangement links TRBV7-9 to TRBJ2-1; D may be TRBD1 (5 bases). The ends were cut back, 1 base at V and 0 bases at J, with 10 bases in the middle. Per the germline V gene, CDR1 is SEHNR and CDR2 is FQNEAQ (reference sequence). The CDR3 runs to 16 residues. The CDR3 DNA is TGTGCCAGCAGCTTAGGTGGGGCGCCCTCCTACAATGAGCAGTTCTTC. It specifies CASSLGGAPSYNEQFF. Combining the CDR3 with reference TRBV7-9 and TRBJ2-1 gives the whole variable domain DTGVSQNPRHKITKRGQNVTFRCDPISEHNRLYWYRQTLGQGPEFLTYFQNEAQLEKSRLLSDRFSAERPKGSFSTLEIQRTEQGDSAMYLCASSLGGAPSYNEQFFGPGTRLTVL.

V is TRBV7-3 and J is TRBJ2-2; a weak D match, TRBD1 (5 bases). The germline V gene encodes CDR1 SGHTA and CDR2 FQGTGA. The V end lost 6 bases, the J end lost 6 bases, and 11 bases lay between the germline ends. This CDR3 spans 13 amino acids. The CDR3 loop is CASRSTGPGELFF. In DNA, the CDR3 is TGTGCCAGCAGATCCACAGGCCCCGGGGAGCTGTTTTTT. Drawing the rest from reference TRBV7-3 and TRBJ2-2, the complete variable domain is GAGVSQTPSNKVTEKGKYVELRCDPISGHTALYWYRQSLGQGPEFLIYFQGTGAADDSGLPNDRFFAVRPEGSVSTLKIQRTERGDSAVYLCASRSTGPGELFFGEGSRLTVL.